The 8 T cell receptor beta chains below come from one sample, sequenced in a study of blood T cell repertoires in COVID-19. Clones were read by immunoSEQ multiplex PCR, and TCRdb kept only the in-frame ones, dropping some. Of over 30,000 clones in the sample, almost 90% are singletons; the top ten hold around 6.5%. The sequencing input was peripheral blood. Every receptor here comes from a human donor in a cohort sampled during active COVID-19.

The V and J genes are TRBV5-1 and TRBJ2-7; 8 bases fit TRBD1. From germline, CDR1 is SGHRS and CDR2 YFSETQ. V was clipped by 0 bases and J by 8 bases; unmatched bases: 10. CDR3 length: 15 amino acids. CDR3: CASSLVVTGDRQQYF. As DNA, the CDR3 is TGCGCCAGCAGCTTGGTAGTGACAGGGGACCGACAGCAGTACTTC.

The chain links TRBV7-6 to TRBJ2-3; tentative D call: TRBD1 (6 bases). This CDR3 comprises 15 residues. Trimming took 5 bases from V and 2 from J, leaving 14 bases between them. Germline CDR1 SGHVS, CDR2 FNYEAQ. The CDR3, as DNA: TGTGCCAGCAGCGCAAACAGGGCCCTCACAGATACGCAGTATTTT. Translation gives CASSANRALTDTQYF.

The CDR3 DNA follows: TGCGCCAGCAGCTGGGGGGCGGGGGGGGCGGACAACAATGAGCAGTTCTTC. Residues: CASSWGAGGADNNEQFF. J is TRBJ2-1 and V is TRBV5-1; 9 bases are a match to TRBD2. The V gene's germline CDR1 is SGHRS and CDR2 YFSETQ. The CDR3 is 17 amino acids. After removal of 3 bases from V and 5 bases from J, the junction contained 12 bases not matched to a gene.

The rearrangement joins TRBV4-3 to TRBJ2-3; 12 nucleotides agree with TRBD2. Germline CDR1 is LGHNA and CDR2 is YSLEER. J was trimmed by 6 bases and V by 0 bases; bases with no gene match: 4. This CDR3 spans 16 amino acids. The CDR3 spells CASSQDFLAGGDTQYF. CDR3 in DNA: TGCGCCAGCAGCCAAGATTTCCTAGCGGGGGGGGATACGCAGTATTTT.

CDR3 sequence reads: CASSLSSRLNTEAFF. The DNA of the CDR3 is TGTGCCAGCAGCTTATCAAGCCGCTTGAACACTGAAGCTTTCTTT. The V call is TRBV7-9, the J call TRBJ1-1; D is ambiguous. Trimming pared 2 bases from V and 0 bases from J, leaving 10 bases between. The V gene's germline CDR1 is SEHNR and CDR2 FQNEAQ (reference sequence). The CDR3 runs 15 residues.

The rearrangement joins TRBV7-2 to TRBJ1-5; D gene unclear. CDR1 SGHTA and CDR2 FQGNSA come from the germline V gene. CDR3 length: 15 amino acids. Deletions cut 1 base from V and 4 bases from J, with 11 bases between. In DNA, the CDR3 is TGTGCCAGCAGCTTAGTCCCGAATACTAATCAGCCCCAGCATTTT. Translation gives CASSLVPNTNQPQHF.

The J gene is TRBJ2-3, the V gene TRBV5-6; D not certain. CDR3 length equals 12 residues. V was clipped by 4 bases and J by 3 bases, with 6 bases between them. Germline V gene sequence: CDR1 SGHDT, CDR2 YYEEEE. The CDR3 spells CASSRSTDTQYF. The CDR3 nucleotides are TGTGCCAGCAGCCGGAGTACAGATACGCAGTATTTT.

The chain links TRBV19 to TRBJ2-5; the match to TRBD2 covers 7 bases. This CDR3 has 17 amino acids. Germline loops: CDR1 LNHDA, CDR2 SQIVND (reference sequence). Trimming at V came to 0 bases and at J to 5 bases, leaving 12 bases not matched to a gene. The CDR3 region has the DNA TGTGCCAGTAGTATAGATCTCCTCGCGGGAGCTATGGAGACCCAGTACTTC. This codes for CASSIDLLAGAMETQYF.